This TCR beta chain stems from a study of OX40 agonist ivuxolimab in advanced cancers. Only in-frame clones appear in the TCRdb table, and some are missing; sequencing was by immunoSEQ multiplex PCR. This sample has tens of thousands of clones, with around 86% found just once. The CDR3 has 15 residues. The germline CDR1 and CDR2 sequences are MNHEY and SVGAGI. V shed 2 bases and J 6 bases; nucleotides not matched to a gene: 6. The rearrangement links TRBV6-5 to TRBJ2-2; TRBD2 matches 7 bases. The source material was CD4+ or CD8+ T cells sorted from blood, sampled in a trial of the OX40 agonist ivuxolimab. This receptor was obtained from an adult with an advanced solid tumor such as melanoma, head and neck, liver or kidney cancer. Here the CDR3 reads CASSYEAGVPGELFF. The CDR3 region has the DNA TGTGCCAGCAGTTACGAGGCGGGAGTCCCCGGGGAGCTGTTTTTT.